The 11 T cell receptor beta chains reported below all come from one sample, sequenced in a study of T cells in Graves' hyperthyroidism and ophthalmopathy. The investigators amplified TCR beta CDR3 regions from RNA transcripts. First-round RT-PCR targeting the TCR CDR3 was performed with the HTBI primer set. TCRdb re-called the multiplex PCR reads through MiXCR, storing one row per CDR3 protein. The table has approximately 610,000 distinct CDR3 sequences, around 15% seen once. Sequenced: blood. Receptors were obtained from a woman between 35 and 50 years old with Graves' ophthalmopathy.

This clonotype was observed at least ten times. The chain combines TRBV5-1 with TRBJ2-2; no clear D gene. V shed 3 bases and J shed 6 bases, with 18 bases lying between them. CDR1 is SGHRS, CDR2 YFSETQ, per germline. This CDR3 has 16 residues. CDR3 sequence: CASSSLDNPAAGELFF. The CDR3 DNA reads TGCGCCAGCAGCTCCCTAGACAACCCAGCAGCCGGGGAGCTGTTTTTT.

This clonotype was seen at least ten times. V gene TRBV27 combines with J gene TRBJ2-5; D may be TRBD2 (5 bases). Trimming cost V 0 bases and J 0 bases, with 8 bases left between them. Germline CDR1 and CDR2: MNHEY and SMNVEV (reference sequence). CDR3 length equals 15 residues. The CDR3 DNA reads TGTGCCAGCAGTTTATCAGCGGCGTACCAAGAGACCCAGTACTTC. The encoded protein is CASSLSAAYQETQYF.

This clonotype was seen only a few times. This chain links TRBV10-3 with TRBJ2-7; D is perhaps TRBD1 (5 bases). In germline, CDR1 is ENHRY, CDR2 SYGVKD. With 10 bases removed from V and 0 bases from J, the gap between germline ends came to 10 bases. This CDR3 is built from 12 residues. The CDR3 DNA follows: TGTGCCACACAGGCAGCCTCCTACGAGCAGTACTTC. Translated: CATQAASYEQYF.

This clonotype has a single count. This chain joins TRBV12-3 or TRBV12-4 and TRBJ2-7, with D tentatively TRBD1 (5 bases). Trimming shortened V by 4 bases and J by 4 bases, and 14 bases separated the two germline ends. The CDR3 is 14 amino acids. Written as DNA, the CDR3 is TGTGCCAGCAGTTCCGCGACAGCCGCTTACGAGCAGTACTTC. Its protein is CASSSATAAYEQYF.

This clonotype was detected only a few times. The CDR3, as DNA: TGTGCCAGCAGTTACTTTGGGGGGGACTACGAGCAGTACTTC. Amino acids: CASSYFGGDYEQYF. The gene calls are TRBV6-2 or TRBV6-3 and TRBJ2-7; 7 bases map to TRBD2. The CDR3 has 14 amino acids. CDR1 and CDR2 from the germline V gene are MNHEY and SVGEGT. The J segment lost 3 bases and the V segment lost 1 base, leaving 3 bases of the junction unmatched.

The chain carries TRBV6-8 and TRBJ1-5; 10 nucleotides align to TRBD1. V lost 0 bases and J lost 5; bases outside the gene matches: 7. From germline, CDR1 is MNHGY and CDR2 SAAAGT. The CDR3 runs 17 residues. The CDR3 nucleotides read TGTGCCAGCAGTTACTCTGGGACAGGGGAGGACGATCAGCCCCAGCATTTT. Amino acids: CASSYSGTGEDDQPQHF.

In this sample, this clonotype turned up once. The chain links TRBV12-3 or TRBV12-4 to TRBJ1-2; 9 bases line up with TRBD1. There are 15 residues in the CDR3. Unmatched junction bases numbered 9, after V lost 3 bases and J lost 7 bases. CDR3 residues: CASSFVPGQGSGYTF. The CDR3 nucleotides read TGTGCCAGCAGTTTCGTTCCGGGACAGGGCTCTGGCTACACCTTC.

This clonotype was recorded many times. V is TRBV7-3 and J is TRBJ2-5; 8 nucleotides align to TRBD2. The CDR3 is 15 amino acids. V lost 4 bases and J lost 5; bases outside the gene matches: 9. CDR1 is SGHTA, CDR2 FQGTGA, per germline. The CDR3 is CASSSRGELTETQYF. The CDR3 DNA reads TGTGCCAGCAGCTCGCGGGGGGAGCTAACGGAGACCCAGTACTTC.

This clonotype was seen ten or more times. The chain has TRBV20-1 and TRBJ2-7; D perhaps matches TRBD1 (6 bases). Germline values: CDR1 DFQATT, CDR2 SNEGSKA (reference sequence). CDR3 length: 13 amino acids. Deletions cut 6 bases from V and 0 bases from J, with 12 bases between. The CDR3 nucleotides are TGCAGTGCCCCGACAGGTATCTCCTACGAGCAGTACTTC. The encoded protein is CSAPTGISYEQYF.

This clonotype appeared a few times. J is TRBJ2-1 and V is TRBV24-1; 7 bases line up with TRBD2. This CDR3 spans 18 amino acids. Germline V gives CDR1 KGHDR, CDR2 SFDVKD. The J segment lost 4 bases and the V segment lost 4 bases, leaving 15 bases of the junction unmatched. CDR3 nucleotides: TGTGCCACCAGTGACGTAACCGGGGCTAGCGGTGATTACAATGAGCAGTTCTTC. Protein: CATSDVTGASGDYNEQFF.

This clonotype was detected many times. The rearrangement joins TRBV11-3 to TRBJ1-1; D remains ambiguous. Between the trimmed V and J ends, which lost 4 bases and 0 bases, there was a span of 12 bases. This CDR3 is 15 amino acids long. CDR1 is SGHNT, CDR2 YENEEA, per germline. CDR3 coding DNA: TGTGCCAGCAGCTCGTTCGGGGAAATGAACACTGAAGCTTTCTTT. This codes for CASSSFGEMNTEAFF.